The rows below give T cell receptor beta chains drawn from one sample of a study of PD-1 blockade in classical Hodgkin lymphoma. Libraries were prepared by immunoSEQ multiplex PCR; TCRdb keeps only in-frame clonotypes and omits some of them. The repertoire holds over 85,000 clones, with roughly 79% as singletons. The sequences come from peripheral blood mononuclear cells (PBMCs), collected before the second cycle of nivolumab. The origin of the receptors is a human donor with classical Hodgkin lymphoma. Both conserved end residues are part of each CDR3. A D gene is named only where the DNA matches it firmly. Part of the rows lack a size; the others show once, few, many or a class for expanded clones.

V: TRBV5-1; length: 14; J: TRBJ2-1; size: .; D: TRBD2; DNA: TGCGCCAGCAGCCCGGGGACTAGTTACAATGAGCAGTTCTTC; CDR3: CASSPGTSYNEQFF
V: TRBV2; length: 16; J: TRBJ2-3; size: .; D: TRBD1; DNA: TGTGCCAGCAGATTCCCGCGGGACAGGAACACAGATACGCAGTATTTT; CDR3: CASRFPRDRNTDTQYF
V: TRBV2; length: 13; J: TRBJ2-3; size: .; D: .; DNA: TGTGCCAGCAGTGTTGAGGGTGAAGATACGCAGTATTTT; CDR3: CASSVEGEDTQYF
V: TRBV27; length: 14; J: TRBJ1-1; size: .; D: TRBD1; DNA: TGTGCCAGCAGTTTAAAAGGGGGCGCCACTGAAGCTTTCTTT; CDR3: CASSLKGGATEAFF
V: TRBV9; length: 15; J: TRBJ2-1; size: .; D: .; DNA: TGTGCCAGCAGCGTTGGGGGGAGTGGAAGAAATGAGCAGTTCTTC; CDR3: CASSVGGSGRNEQFF
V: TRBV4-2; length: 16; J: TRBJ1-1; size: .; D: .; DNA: TGTGCCAGCAGCCAAGGGGATGGTCAGCCGAACACTGAAGCTTTCTTT; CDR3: CASSQGDGQPNTEAFF
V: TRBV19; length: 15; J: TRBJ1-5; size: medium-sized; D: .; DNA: TGTGCCAGTAGTATCGTCGCAGGGGGCAATCAGCCCCAGCATTTT; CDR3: CASSIVAGGNQPQHF
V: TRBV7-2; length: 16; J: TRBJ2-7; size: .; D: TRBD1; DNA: TGTGCCAGCAGCTTAGCGGGGACAGGGGTTCGCTACGAGCAGTACTTC; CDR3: CASSLAGTGVRYEQYF
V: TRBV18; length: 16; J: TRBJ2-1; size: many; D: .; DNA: TGTGCCAGCTCACCCACCCAAGCGGCGTCCTACAATGAGCAGTTCTTC; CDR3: CASSPTQAASYNEQFF
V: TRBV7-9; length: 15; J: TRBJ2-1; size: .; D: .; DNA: TGTGCCAGCAGCTTAGCGCTAGCGACCTACAATGAGCAGTTCTTC; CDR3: CASSLALATYNEQFF
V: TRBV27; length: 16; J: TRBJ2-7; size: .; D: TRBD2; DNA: TGTGCCAGCAGGCTCCCAGCGGGAGAGGTGTCCTACGAGCAGTACTTC; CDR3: CASRLPAGEVSYEQYF
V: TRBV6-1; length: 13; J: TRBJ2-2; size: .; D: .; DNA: TGTGCCAGCAGCCCCACGCAAGGCGGGGAGCTGTTTTTT; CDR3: CASSPTQGGELFF
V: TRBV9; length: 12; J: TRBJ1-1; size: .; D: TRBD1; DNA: TGTGCCAGCAGAGCAGAACAGGGGAAGGCTTTCTTT; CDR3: CASRAEQGKAFF
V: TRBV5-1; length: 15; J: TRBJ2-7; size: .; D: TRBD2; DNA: TGCGCCAGCAGCGGGCTGCTAGCGGGCCGCTACGAGCAGTACTTC; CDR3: CASSGLLAGRYEQYF
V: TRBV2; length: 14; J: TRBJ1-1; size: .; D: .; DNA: TGTGCCAGCAGTGACGAACTTACTACCCCGAGAGCTTTCTTT; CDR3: CASSDELTTPRAFF
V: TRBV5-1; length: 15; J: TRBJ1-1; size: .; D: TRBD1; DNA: TGCGCCAGCAGCTTGGCTGCCAGGGGGGGCACTGAAGCTTTCTTT; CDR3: CASSLAARGGTEAFF
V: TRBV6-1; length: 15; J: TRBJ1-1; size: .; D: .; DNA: TGTGCCAGCAGTGAAGCGCGGTGGGGGCAAACTGAAGCTTTCTTT; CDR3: CASSEARWGQTEAFF
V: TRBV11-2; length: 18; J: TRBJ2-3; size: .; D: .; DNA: TGTGCCAGCAGCTTAGAAGGACAGCCTGCCACGATAACAGATACGCAGTATTTT; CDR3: CASSLEGQPATITDTQYF
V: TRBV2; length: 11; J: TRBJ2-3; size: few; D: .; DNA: TGTGCCAGCAGTGTAGGAGATACGCAGTATTTT; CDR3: CASSVGDTQYF
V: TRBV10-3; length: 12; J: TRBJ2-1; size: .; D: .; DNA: TGTGCCATCAGTGAGTCGGTCCTAGGGCAGTTCTTC; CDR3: CAISESVLGQFF
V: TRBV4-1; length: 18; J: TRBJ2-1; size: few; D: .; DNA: TGCGCCAGCAGCCAACTACCCCCCCCTGGGGTCTCCTACAATGAGCAGTTCTTC; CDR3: CASSQLPPPGVSYNEQFF
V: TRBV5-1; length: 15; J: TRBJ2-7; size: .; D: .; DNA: TGCGCCAGCAGCTTGGCCCCGAACCCACCCTACGAGCAGTACTTC; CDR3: CASSLAPNPPYEQYF
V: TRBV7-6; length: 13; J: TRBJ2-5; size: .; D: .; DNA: TGTGCCAGCAGCCCCCGGTTCGGCGAGACCCAGTACTTC; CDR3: CASSPRFGETQYF
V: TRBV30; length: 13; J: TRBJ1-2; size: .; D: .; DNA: TGTGCCTGGAGTTGGGTTGAGGACTATGGCTACACCTTC; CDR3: CAWSWVEDYGYTF
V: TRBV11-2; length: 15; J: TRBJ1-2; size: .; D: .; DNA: TGTGCCAGCAGCTTAGGGCTAGGGATTCCGGGTGGCTACACCTTC; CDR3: CASSLGLGIPGGYTF
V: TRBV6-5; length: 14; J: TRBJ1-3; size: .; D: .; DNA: TGTGCCAGCAGTTATGGTCAGACTGGAAACACCATATATTTT; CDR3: CASSYGQTGNTIYF
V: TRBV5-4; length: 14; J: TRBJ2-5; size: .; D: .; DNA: TGTGCCAGCAGCTACAGACTGGGGGAGGAGACCCAGTACTTC; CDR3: CASSYRLGEETQYF
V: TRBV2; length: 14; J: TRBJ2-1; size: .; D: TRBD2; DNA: TGTGCCATGACCCTAGCGGGAGAGGGGGATGAGCAGTTCTTC; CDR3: CAMTLAGEGDEQFF
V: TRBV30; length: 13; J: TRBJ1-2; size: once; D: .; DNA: TGTGCCTGGAGTGTACAACTACACTATGGCTACACCTTC; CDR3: CAWSVQLHYGYTF
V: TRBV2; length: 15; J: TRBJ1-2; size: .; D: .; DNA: TGTGCCAGCAGACCCCCGGACAGCTTAGGATATGGCTACACCTTC; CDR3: CASRPPDSLGYGYTF
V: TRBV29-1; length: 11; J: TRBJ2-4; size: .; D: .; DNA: TGCAGCGTCCACGCCAAAAACATTCAGTACTTC; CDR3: CSVHAKNIQYF
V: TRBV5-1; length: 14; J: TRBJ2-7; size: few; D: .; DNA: TGCGCCAGCACCGTGGGGGGGCGGGCCTACGAGCAGTACTTC; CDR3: CASTVGGRAYEQYF
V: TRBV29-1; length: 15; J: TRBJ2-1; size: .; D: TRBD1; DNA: TGCAGCGTTGAATTGAGGGGGCTAGATGGTAATGAGCAGTTCTTC; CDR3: CSVELRGLDGNEQFF
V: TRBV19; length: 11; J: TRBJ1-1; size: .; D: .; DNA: TGTGCCAGTGGCTTGAACACTGAAGCTTTCTTT; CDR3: CASGLNTEAFF
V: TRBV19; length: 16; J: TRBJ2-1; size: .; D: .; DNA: TGTGCCAGTACACCCTACGGTCAGTCTAGCCTCGATGAGCAGTTCTTC; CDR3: CASTPYGQSSLDEQFF
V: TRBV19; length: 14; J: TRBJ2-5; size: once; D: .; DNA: TGTGCCAGTAGTATTTCCCTCAGGCACAACGCCCAGTACTTC; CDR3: CASSISLRHNAQYF
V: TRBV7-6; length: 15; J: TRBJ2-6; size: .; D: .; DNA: TGTGCCAGCAGCTTAGTAGTAACTGGGGCCAACGTCCTGACTTTC; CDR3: CASSLVVTGANVLTF
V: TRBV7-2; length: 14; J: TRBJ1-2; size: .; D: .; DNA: TGTGCCAGCAGCCCTCTGACGGCCAACTATGGCTACACCTTC; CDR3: CASSPLTANYGYTF
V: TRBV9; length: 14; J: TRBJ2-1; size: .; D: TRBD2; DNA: TGTGCCAGCGGAGCGGGAGCGGCCCCTAATGAGCAGTTCTTC; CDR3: CASGAGAAPNEQFF
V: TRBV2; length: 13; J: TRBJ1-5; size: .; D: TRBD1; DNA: TGTGCCAGCAGCCGGGACAGGTATCAGCCCCAGCATTTT; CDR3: CASSRDRYQPQHF
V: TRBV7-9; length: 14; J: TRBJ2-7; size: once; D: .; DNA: TGTGCCAGCACCTATGGGGGCGGCGTCTACGAGCAGTACTTC; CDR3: CASTYGGGVYEQYF